The TCR beta chain under discussion was sequenced for a study of blood T cell repertoires in COVID-19. Background on the study: Samples came from the United States, Italy and Spain, spanning acute and convalescent COVID-19. The analysed material was cDNA or gDNA that came from T cells, B-cell-depleted T cells, or PBMCs.

Authors' methods: How many nucleated cells were present was estimated from reference gene primer amplification. Some clones are missing from TCRdb's copy, which holds only in-frame ones; the method was immunoSEQ multiplex PCR. The D gene and trimming were derived from the DNA, and the V and J assignments and clone size from that table. The table lists about 280,000 clones, approximately 83% of them singletons. The length of the CDR3 is 16 residues. With V trimmed by 0 bases and J by 3 bases, 6 bases remained unmatched. Germline V gives CDR1 SGDLS, CDR2 YYNGEE. The sequenced sample consisted of peripheral blood. The J gene is TRBJ2-3, the V gene TRBV9; 8 bases fit TRBD2. The TCR comes from a human donor in a cohort sampled during active COVID-19. The CDR3 is CASSVEGGRRTDTQYF. The CDR3 nucleotides are TGTGCCAGCAGCGTAGAAGGCGGGAGGAGGACAGATACGCAGTATTTT.